The 14 T cell receptor beta chains reported below all come from one sample, sequenced in a study of T cell changes during pregnancy in multiple sclerosis. Sequencing was performed with immunoSEQ multiplex PCR; in TCRdb, only in-frame clones are kept and a portion is missing. This sample carries tens of thousands of clones, 80% to 90% of them seen once, and the ten largest clones take roughly 5%. The starting material was peripheral blood, obtained in the first trimester of pregnancy. Every receptor here comes from a female donor in good health, enrolled as a control in a pregnancy study.

The chain's CDR3 is CASSYTTGMADTQYF. The CDR3 DNA sequence: TGTGCCAGCAGCTATACGACAGGGATGGCAGATACGCAGTATTTT. This chain connects TRBV7-9 to TRBJ2-3, with TRBD1 matching 7 bases. This CDR3 spans 15 amino acids. The V and J ends lost 4 bases and 4 bases, in that order; junction bases with no gene match: 8. CDR1 and CDR2 (germline): SEHNR, FQNEAQ (reference sequence).

This clone was found once. The rearrangement uses TRBV4-1 and TRBJ2-1; 12 nucleotides line up with TRBD2. The CDR3 has 16 amino acids. Per the germline V gene, CDR1 is MGHRA and CDR2 is YSYEKL. V shed 1 base, J shed 9 bases, and the junction held 7 bases outside the gene matches. CDR3 protein: CASSQARLAGAGEQFF. For the CDR3, the DNA is TGCGCCAGCAGCCAAGCGAGACTAGCGGGAGCAGGTGAGCAGTTCTTC.

The chain joins TRBV27 to TRBJ2-1; 9 bases agree with TRBD2. The germline V gene has CDR1 MNHEY and CDR2 SMNVEV (reference sequence). The length of the CDR3 is 14 residues. J was trimmed by 2 bases and V by 8 bases; bases with no gene match: 4. The CDR3 coding sequence is TGTGCCAGCGCGACTAGCGGTCCCTACAATGAGCAGTTCTTC. Translated, it gives CASATSGPYNEQFF.

The chain has TRBV27 and TRBJ2-2; perhaps TRBD2 as D (6 bases). Germline V gene sequence: CDR1 MNHEY, CDR2 SMNVEV (reference sequence). V gave up 3 bases and J gave up 6 bases, with 11 bases separating them. The CDR3 spans 14 residues. Here the CDR3 reads CASSLRLVSGELFF. The CDR3 DNA is TGTGCCAGCAGTTTGCGACTAGTCTCCGGGGAGCTGTTTTTT.

A single count supports this clone. This chain connects TRBV7-9 to TRBJ2-2; TRBD2 matches at 11 bases. Trimming took 5 bases from V and 2 from J; bases not matched to a gene: 7. The CDR3 contains 17 residues. Germline lookup yields CDR1 SEHNR and CDR2 FQNEAQ (reference sequence). The CDR3 is CASSQRLAGRNTGELFF. The DNA of the CDR3 is TGTGCCAGCAGCCAAAGACTAGCGGGACGTAACACCGGGGAGCTGTTTTTT. The full variable domain, rest sourced from reference TRBV7-9 and TRBJ2-2, is DTGVSQNPRHKITKRGQNVTFRCDPISEHNRLYWYRQTLGQGPEFLTYFQNEAQLEKSRLLSDRFSAERPKGSFSTLEIQRTEQGDSAMYLCASSQRLAGRNTGELFFGEGSRLTVL.

Here the CDR3 reads CAISEGGVTDTQYF. In nucleotides, the CDR3 is TGTGCCATCAGTGAAGGGGGAGTCACAGATACGCAGTATTTT. This chain connects TRBV10-3 to TRBJ2-3; D possibly corresponds to TRBD1 (6 bases). Germline-derived CDR1 and CDR2 are ENHRY and SYGVKD. V was shortened by 3 bases and J by 2 bases, with 9 bases between the two germline ends. This CDR3 has 14 residues.

The CDR3 is CASSPSPQRGSGELFF. For the CDR3, the DNA is TGCGCCAGCAGCCCCAGCCCCCAACGGGGTTCCGGGGAGCTGTTTTTT. The chain has TRBV5-1 and TRBJ2-2; a possible D gene is TRBD2 (5 bases). V gave up 4 bases and J gave up 6 bases, with 19 bases separating them. The CDR3 loop spans 16 amino acids. Germline CDR1 and CDR2: SGHRS and YFSETQ.

The rearrangement joins TRBV5-6 to TRBJ2-7; maybe TRBD1 (5 bases). V was pared by 1 base and J by 12 bases, with 23 bases between. The germline V gene has CDR1 SGHDT and CDR2 YYEEEE. This CDR3 contains 15 residues. The DNA for the CDR3 is TGTGCCAGCAGCTTGAGCCCAGGGCCGCCGATCCCACCGTACTTC. Translating it yields CASSLSPGPPIPPYF.

The chain uses TRBV12-5 and TRBJ1-2, with 7 bases lining up with TRBD1. The germline gives CDR1 LGHNT, CDR2 FRNRAP. The CDR3 totals 13 residues. V lost 6 bases and J lost 3; bases outside the gene matches: 4. As DNA, the CDR3 is TGTGCTAGTGGCCAGGGGGAGGACTATGGCTACACCTTC. Translation: CASGQGEDYGYTF.

The chain carries TRBV7-8 and TRBJ2-5; tentative D call: TRBD2 (5 bases). The CDR3 is 15 residues long. Looked up from germline, CDR1 is SGHVS and CDR2 is FQNEAQ. V was clipped by 1 base and J by 3 bases, with 12 bases between them. CDR3 DNA sequence: TGTGCCAGCAGCTTAGATTATAGCGCTGAAGAGACCCAGTACTTC. It yields the protein CASSLDYSAEETQYF.

The chain joins TRBV4-1 to TRBJ1-6; D is perhaps TRBD1 (5 bases). Trimming stripped 1 base from V and 0 bases from J, with 16 bases between. Germline V CDR1 and CDR2: MGHRA, YSYEKL. This CDR3 is built from 19 residues. In nucleotides, the CDR3 is TGCGCCAGCAGCCAAGCCCCTGGACAAGCGAGCTCCTATAATTCACCCCTCCACTTT. It translates to CASSQAPGQASSYNSPLHF.

The gene calls are TRBV27 and TRBJ2-7; D is ambiguous. Trimming shortened V by 5 bases and J by 1 base, and 12 bases separated the two germline ends. The CDR3 consists of 14 residues. Germline CDR1 reads MNHEY; CDR2 reads SMNVEV (reference sequence). The CDR3 region has the DNA TGTGCCAGCAGTCCATCGCTTAGTTCCTACGAGCAGTACTTC. It is translated as CASSPSLSSYEQYF.

The V gene is TRBV7-8, the J gene TRBJ2-7, with 14 positions matching TRBD2. The germline V gene has CDR1 SGHVS and CDR2 FQNEAQ. After removal of 5 bases from V and 3 bases from J, the junction contained 3 bases not matched to a gene. This CDR3 is built from 15 residues. The CDR3 protein is CASSHGLAGGYEQYF. CDR3 DNA: TGTGCCAGCAGCCACGGACTAGCGGGAGGCTACGAGCAGTACTTC. The whole variable domain, remainder taken from reference TRBV7-8 and TRBJ2-7, is GAGVSQSPRYKVAKRGQDVALRCDPISGHVSLFWYQQALGQGPEFLTYFQNEAQLDKSGLPSDRFFAERPEGSVSTLKIQRTQQEDSAVYLCASSHGLAGGYEQYFGPGTRLTVT.

The chain recombines TRBV14 with TRBJ2-3; D may be TRBD2 (6 bases). Germline V lookup: CDR1 SGHDN, CDR2 FVKESK. The V gene lost 4 bases and the J gene lost 3 bases, with 14 bases spanning the gap. The CDR3 totals 15 residues. DNA for the CDR3: TGTGCCAGCAGCCCCCGGGGAGGTCTTACAGATACGCAGTATTTT. It specifies CASSPRGGLTDTQYF. Combining the CDR3 with reference TRBV14 and TRBJ2-3 gives the whole variable domain EAGVTQFPSHSVIEKGQTVTLRCDPISGHDNLYWYRRVMGKEIKFLLHFVKESKQDESGMPNNRFLAERTGGTYSTLKVQPAELEDSGVYFCASSPRGGLTDTQYFGPGTRLTVL.